This section outlines one T cell receptor (beta chain) sequence together with its context. Its antigen is not known. The donor cohort consisted entirely of Caucasian adults residing in Nashville, Tennessee. The sample belongs to a study of shared clonotypes between healthy human individuals. Study conclusions and caveats: Generation probabilities of non-shared clonotypes were lower (relative to those shared by all four donors). The sole specimen, blood, was sampled, and tissue repertoires likely differ.

Repertoires were generated with immunoSEQ multiplex PCR, while TCRdb's copy carries only in-frame clones and drops some. The table records under 650,000 clones, roughly 95% of them present only once. Germline V gene lookup returns CDR1 SGHDT and CDR2 YYEEEE. The V and J ends lost 0 bases and 3 bases respectively, with 4 bases between them. CDR3 length equals 12 residues. This clonotype was obtained from a woman between 25 and 40 years old in good health. The rearrangement uses TRBV5-6 and TRBJ2-7; D is unclear. Sequenced sample: naive CD4+ T cells sorted from blood. Described subset: CD45RA+ positively selected. The CDR3 region is CASSLGLYEQYF. In nucleotides, the CDR3 is TGTGCCAGCAGCTTGGGGCTCTACGAGCAGTACTTC.